The following is a T cell receptor (beta chain) sequence with its context. Antigen unknown. PCR was performed using 60 Vbeta and 13 Jbeta primers. TCRdb's table, derived via immunoSEQ multiplex PCR, lists solely in-frame clones and lacks some. The sample shows 90,000 to 120,000 clones, around 60% of them seen only once. The study sampled nominally healthy donors, though unrecorded immune exposures were likely. Germline loops: CDR1 MGHRA, CDR2 YSYEKL. V was clipped by 3 bases and J by 7 bases, with 15 bases between them. The CDR3 sequence is 15 residues long. This record comes from a study of cytomegalovirus exposure and HLA in healthy donors. Study in general: Early on, a data release was issued that held some 91 million unique TCRs from HLA-typed donors. Study outcomes and limitations: Later work associated 17,000 or so TCR beta sequences with HLA alleles at 0.05 false discovery rate. As a later analysis showed, a missense DCLRE1C variant was linked to trimming of TCR beta V- and J-genes.

The sample taken for sequencing was PBMCs. The TCR originated in a young man in good health and CMV-seropositive. V usage is TRBV4-1 and J usage is TRBJ2-2, with D perhaps matching TRBD2 (6 bases). CDR3 bases: TGCGCCAGCAGCCACGAGGCAGGGAGGATCGGGGAGCTGTTTTTT. This encodes CASSHEAGRIGELFF.